What follows are 26 T cell receptor beta chains derived from one specimen sequenced in a study of T cell changes during pregnancy in multiple sclerosis. Profiled with immunoSEQ multiplex PCR; TCRdb holds only in-frame clones, not every one. This table has around 70,000 clones, more than 90% appearing once. Here the sequenced sample was peripheral blood, taken after pregnancy. The receptors stem from a female donor in good health, enrolled as a control in a pregnancy study.

This clone came up once. CDR3 coding DNA: TGCGCCAGCAGCGTAGGGACTAGCGCAGATACGCAGTATTTT. This encodes CASSVGTSADTQYF. This chain uses TRBV5-1 with TRBJ2-3, with 10 bases lining up with TRBD2. The CDR3 has 14 residues. V gave up 4 bases and J gave up 4 bases; unmatched junction bases: 3. The germline gives CDR1 SGHRS, CDR2 YFSETQ.

The rearrangement links TRBV19 to TRBJ1-1; D perhaps matches TRBD1 (6 bases). This CDR3 spans 14 amino acids. Looked up from germline, CDR1 is LNHDA and CDR2 is SQIVND (reference sequence). Trimming removed 10 bases from V and 0 bases from J, with 15 bases in between. CDR3 DNA sequence: TGTGCCACTAAAAGGGGGGGTATGAACACTGAAGCTTTCTTT. Its protein is CATKRGGMNTEAFF.

The rearrangement uses TRBV13 and TRBJ2-1; D might be TRBD2 (5 bases). V lost 3 bases to trimming and J lost 4 bases, with 10 bases between them. CDR1 PRHDT and CDR2 FYEKMQ come from the germline V gene (reference sequence). The CDR3 is 14 amino acids. The CDR3 DNA follows: TGTGCCAGCAGCTTCCGGGGAATGTACAATGAGCAGTTCTTC. It yields the protein CASSFRGMYNEQFF. Combining the CDR3 with reference TRBV13 and TRBJ2-1 gives the whole variable domain AAGVIQSPRHLIKEKRETATLKCYPIPRHDTVYWYQQGPGQDPQFLISFYEKMQSDKGSIPDRFSAQQFSDYHSELNMSSLELGDSALYFCASSFRGMYNEQFFGPGTRLTVL.

V gene TRBV5-4 combines with J gene TRBJ1-1; TRBD1 might be the D (5 bases). This CDR3 is 16 amino acids long. The germline V gene encodes CDR1 SGHNT and CDR2 YYREEE (reference sequence). V lost 0 bases and J lost 2, with 14 bases in between. The CDR3 sequence is CASSLGRTQGNTEAFF. DNA for the CDR3: TGTGCCAGCAGCTTGGGCAGGACCCAGGGCAACACTGAAGCTTTCTTT.

This clone has only one observation. The chain recombines TRBV5-1 with TRBJ2-7; TRBD1 might be the D (6 bases). The CDR3 spans 15 residues. The V gene's germline CDR1 is SGHRS and CDR2 YFSETQ. Trimming stripped 0 bases from V and 3 bases from J, with 13 bases between. CDR3 bases: TGCGCCAGCAGCTTGGGATTTGGGGGCAGCTACGAGCAGTACTTC. It translates to CASSLGFGGSYEQYF.

This chain uses TRBV7-9 with TRBJ1-2; 9 bases are shared with TRBD1. The trim removed 2 bases at V and 8 bases at J, leaving 9 bases unmatched. The CDR3 consists of 15 residues. Germline-derived CDR1 and CDR2 are SEHNR and FQNEAQ (reference sequence). The CDR3 bases are TGTGCCAGCAGCTTATTACCGGGACAGGGCGTCGGCTACACCTTC. It specifies CASSLLPGQGVGYTF.

The chain employs TRBV28 and TRBJ2-1; 7 bases match TRBD2. V shed 0 bases and J 7 bases; nucleotides not matched to a gene: 3. Germline V gene data show CDR1 as MDHEN and CDR2 as SYDVKM. CDR3 length: 14 residues. CDR3 in DNA: TGTGCCAGCAGTTTATGGGCGGGAGCTAATGAGCAGTTCTTC. This sequence encodes CASSLWAGANEQFF.

The chain combines TRBV5-4 with TRBJ1-2, with D possibly TRBD1 on 5 matching bases. V lost 2 bases, J lost 6 bases, and 20 bases lay in between. CDR1 is SGHNT and CDR2 is YYREEE in the germline V gene (reference sequence). The CDR3 totals 16 residues. CDR3 DNA: TGTGCCAGCAGCTTAAGCAATCGACCCGACAGACATGGCTACACCTTC. Its protein product is CASSLSNRPDRHGYTF.

This clone was picked up one time. The chain is built from TRBV28 and TRBJ2-3, with D maybe TRBD2 (6 bases). The length of the CDR3 is 16 residues. The germline gives CDR1 MDHEN, CDR2 SYDVKM. V lost 4 bases to trimming and J lost 4 bases, with 18 bases between them. The CDR3 loop is CASSCTRLVCPDTQYF. The CDR3 DNA is TGTGCCAGCAGTTGCACCCGACTAGTTTGCCCAGATACGCAGTATTTT. Full variable domain (outside the CDR3, taken from reference TRBV28 and TRBJ2-3): DVKVTQSSRYLVKRTGEKVFLECVQDMDHENMFWYRQDPGLGLRLIYFSYDVKMKEKGDIPEGYSVSREKKERFSLILESASTNQTSMYLCASSCTRLVCPDTQYFGPGTRLTVL.

V and J are TRBV10-3 and TRBJ2-3; 10 positions match TRBD2. The V gene end was trimmed by 7 bases and the J gene end by 0 bases; junction bases not matched to a gene: 13. Germline assignment: CDR1 ENHRY and CDR2 SYGVKD. The CDR3 is 18 residues long. The DNA for the CDR3 is TGTGCCATCAAGACCCCGGCTAGCGGGGGCGAGAGCACAGATACGCAGTATTTT. Amino acid sequence: CAIKTPASGGESTDTQYF.

CDR3 residues: CASSSQVARYYGYTF. CDR3 DNA: TGTGCCAGCAGTTCCCAGGTGGCCAGGTACTATGGCTACACCTTC. The rearrangement joins TRBV28 to TRBJ1-2; D gene unclear. Trimming shortened V by 4 bases and J by 3 bases, and 15 bases separated the two germline ends. The germline gives CDR1 MDHEN, CDR2 SYDVKM. The CDR3 is 15 amino acids.

This rearrangement joins TRBV6-6 to TRBJ2-3; 8 bases match TRBD2. Germline V gives CDR1 MNHNY, CDR2 SVGAGI (reference sequence). CDR3 length: 14 amino acids. After removal of 7 bases from V and 3 bases from J, the junction contained 6 bases not matched to a gene. This CDR3 is CASKAAGVTDTQYF. The CDR3 nucleotides are TGTGCCAGCAAAGCAGCGGGGGTAACAGATACGCAGTATTTT.

V is TRBV6-1 and J is TRBJ1-1; no clear D. This CDR3 is built from 13 residues. Germline lookup yields CDR1 MNHNS and CDR2 SASEGT. Trimming took off 9 bases at V and 0 bases at J, with 11 bases between the two ends. The CDR3 is CASELDMNTEAFF. CDR3 DNA: TGTGCCAGTGAACTAGATATGAACACTGAAGCTTTCTTT.

The rearrangement joins TRBV6-1 to TRBJ1-6, with a possible D match to TRBD1 (5 bases). Trimming left V 0 bases short and J 8 bases short, with 11 bases between. The CDR3 covers 15 residues. Germline values: CDR1 MNHNS, CDR2 SASEGT. The CDR3 protein is CASSEASTGDSPLHF. CDR3 nucleotide sequence: TGTGCCAGCAGTGAAGCGTCAACGGGGGATTCACCCCTCCACTTT.

This rearrangement joins TRBV6-6 to TRBJ1-5; D gene unclear. The CDR3 contains 13 residues. Trimming removed 6 bases at V and 0 bases at J, with 6 bases between. CDR1 and CDR2 from the germline V gene are MNHNY and SVGAGI (reference sequence). CDR3 amino acids: CASRVDSNQPQHF. CDR3 DNA: TGTGCCAGCAGGGTAGATAGCAATCAGCCCCAGCATTTT.

The V gene is TRBV6-5, the J gene TRBJ1-2; D is undetermined. V lost 9 bases and J 3 bases, leaving 14 bases between the germline ends. This CDR3 has 13 residues. Per germline, CDR1 MNHEY and CDR2 SVGAGI. CDR3 residues: CASSQYIHYGYTF. CDR3 nucleotide sequence: TGTGCCAGTTCACAGTACATCCACTATGGCTACACCTTC.

The genes are TRBV6-1 and TRBJ2-2; the D gene is possibly TRBD1 (5 bases). V lost 3 bases and J lost 2, with 10 bases in between. CDR3 length: 15 residues. Germline V gene sequence: CDR1 MNHNS, CDR2 SASEGT. This CDR3 is CASSEFQGNTGELFF. The CDR3 coding sequence is TGTGCCAGCAGTGAGTTTCAGGGAAACACCGGGGAGCTGTTTTTT.

This clone occurred a few times. V gene TRBV7-2 combines with J gene TRBJ1-2; TRBD1 agrees at 7 bases. V lost 1 base, J lost 4 bases, and 3 bases stayed unmatched. CDR3 length: 14 residues. Germline CDR1 and CDR2: SGHTA and FQGNSA. In nucleotides, the CDR3 is TGTGCCAGCAGCTTAGAGTCAGGGGGCTATGGCTACACCTTC. It encodes CASSLESGGYGYTF.

V and J are TRBV27 and TRBJ1-6, with a possible D match to TRBD1 (6 bases). Germline CDR1 is MNHEY and CDR2 is SMNVEV (reference sequence). Trimming left V 2 bases short and J 7 bases short, with 15 bases between. This CDR3 contains 16 residues. CDR3 sequence reads: CASSLIPQRGNSPLHF. DNA for the CDR3: TGTGCCAGCAGTTTAATCCCGCAGAGGGGGAATTCACCCCTCCACTTT.

The V gene is TRBV6-1, the J gene TRBJ2-1, with D maybe TRBD2 (6 bases). The CDR3 covers 16 residues. The germline CDR1 and CDR2 sequences are MNHNS and SASEGT. Trimming left V 2 bases short and J 5 bases short, with 16 bases between. The CDR3 coding sequence is TGTGCCAGCAGTGAAAATCGACTAGGATCCAACAATGAGCAGTTCTTC. Encoded protein: CASSENRLGSNNEQFF.

This chain links TRBV5-1 with TRBJ2-5, with TRBD2 matching over 10 bases. The CDR3 is 15 amino acids. In germline, CDR1 is SGHRS, CDR2 YFSETQ. V gave up 0 bases and J gave up 4 bases; unmatched junction bases: 3. This CDR3 reads CASSLGSGGAETQYF. CDR3 nucleotides: TGCGCCAGCAGCTTGGGAAGCGGGGGGGCAGAGACCCAGTACTTC.

The table lists this clone with a count of one. This rearrangement joins TRBV7-2 to TRBJ2-3; 7 positions agree with TRBD1. V dropped 5 bases and J dropped 2; count of bases not matched to a gene: 4. The CDR3 has 14 residues. Per germline, CDR1 SGHTA and CDR2 FQGNSA. The CDR3 is CASSVGQLTDTQYF. The CDR3 bases are TGTGCCAGCAGCGTGGGACAGCTCACAGATACGCAGTATTTT. Supplemented by reference TRBV7-2 and TRBJ2-3, the full variable domain reads GAGVSQSPSNKVTEKGKDVELRCDPISGHTALYWYRQSLGQGLEFLIYFQGNSAPDKSGLPSDRFSAERTGGSVSTLTIQRTQQEDSAVYLCASSVGQLTDTQYFGPGTRLTVL.

V gene TRBV11-3 combines with J gene TRBJ1-6; D is uncertain. This CDR3 spans 13 amino acids. The germline CDR1 and CDR2 sequences are SGHNT and YENEEA. The V gene lost 2 bases and the J gene lost 8 bases, with 7 bases spanning the gap. The CDR3: CASSLTIDSPLHF. CDR3 nucleotides: TGTGCCAGCAGCTTAACCATAGATTCACCCCTCCACTTT.

The chain links TRBV7-9 to TRBJ2-3; D is undetermined. Germline CDR1 is SEHNR and CDR2 is FQNEAQ (reference sequence). V shed 5 bases and J shed 1 base, with 16 bases lying between them. The length of the CDR3 is 16 residues. The CDR3 region has the DNA TGTGCCAGCAGCCCTATTTATGCCGGAGGCACAGATACGCAGTATTTT. This encodes CASSPIYAGGTDTQYF.

The V and J genes are TRBV6-4 and TRBJ2-7; TRBD2 might be the D (6 bases). V dropped 0 bases and J dropped 3 bases, with 18 bases sitting between them. The CDR3 runs to 17 residues. Germline V gene sequence: CDR1 MRHNA, CDR2 SNTAGT. The CDR3 reads CASSDSWIGAGNYEQYF. The CDR3 nucleotides are TGTGCCAGCAGTGACTCATGGATCGGGGCGGGGAACTACGAGCAGTACTTC.

The chain employs TRBV10-3 and TRBJ1-1, with D tentatively TRBD1 (5 bases). The length of the CDR3 is 13 residues. V shed 6 bases and J shed 5 bases, with 13 bases lying between them. Germline V gene lookup returns CDR1 ENHRY and CDR2 SYGVKD. The CDR3 sequence: CAIREGGVTEAFF. In DNA, the CDR3 is TGTGCCATCAGGGAGGGAGGGGTGACTGAAGCTTTCTTT.